This T cell receptor (beta chain) is from a study of blood T cells in healthy people across ages. A second PCR of 7 to 11 cycles used a sample-barcoded 5' primer and a J-beta primer mix. Via MiXCR, TCRdb re-called the 5' RACE reads, giving one row per CDR3 protein. Seen here are about 620,000 distinct CDR3 sequences, over 40% observed once, and the top ten hold roughly 13%. Germline CDR1 reads MNHEY; CDR2 reads SMNVEV (reference sequence). Trimming removed 6 bases from V and 4 bases from J; junction bases left unmatched: 10. There are 16 residues in the CDR3. This clonotype was observed a few times. The sample was blood. This rearrangement joins TRBV27 to TRBJ2-3; 10 bases line up with TRBD1. The clonotype comes from a woman over 75 in good health. CDR3 region: CASSQRTGGPPDTQYF. The DNA of the CDR3 is TGTGCCAGCAGCCAACGGACAGGGGGGCCGCCAGATACGCAGTATTTT.